This T cell receptor beta chain was captured by sequencing in a study of cytomegalovirus exposure and HLA in healthy donors. Study-wide results and limits: The analysis excluded some indistinguishable V segments, including TRBV6-2 and TRBV6-3. Specificity of three CMV-associated chains for CMV antigens was verified in vitro. A missense DCLRE1C variant was associated with V- and J-gene trimming of TCR beta chains in a later analysis, and an independent cohort replicated the association.

The germline V and J ends were trimmed by 1 base and 3 bases, with 15 bases remaining between them. Germline assignment: CDR1 SEHNR and CDR2 FQNEAQ (reference sequence). The CDR3 covers 16 residues. PCR used 60 Vbeta primers and 13 Jbeta primers. Here immunoSEQ multiplex PCR was the method, and the copy in TCRdb shows in-frame clones only, minus some. The sample consists of over 100,000 clones, 50% to 75% of them appearing once. With respect to this clone: Antigen unknown.

The sequenced sample consisted of PBMCs. The receptor's source is a woman aged 35 to 49 in good health and CMV-seronegative. The chain is built from TRBV7-9 and TRBJ1-2; a weak D match, TRBD1 (6 bases). CDR3: CASSLGGQGRDYGYTF. The CDR3 DNA reads as TGTGCCAGCAGCTTAGGGGGTCAGGGGCGAGACTATGGCTACACCTTC.